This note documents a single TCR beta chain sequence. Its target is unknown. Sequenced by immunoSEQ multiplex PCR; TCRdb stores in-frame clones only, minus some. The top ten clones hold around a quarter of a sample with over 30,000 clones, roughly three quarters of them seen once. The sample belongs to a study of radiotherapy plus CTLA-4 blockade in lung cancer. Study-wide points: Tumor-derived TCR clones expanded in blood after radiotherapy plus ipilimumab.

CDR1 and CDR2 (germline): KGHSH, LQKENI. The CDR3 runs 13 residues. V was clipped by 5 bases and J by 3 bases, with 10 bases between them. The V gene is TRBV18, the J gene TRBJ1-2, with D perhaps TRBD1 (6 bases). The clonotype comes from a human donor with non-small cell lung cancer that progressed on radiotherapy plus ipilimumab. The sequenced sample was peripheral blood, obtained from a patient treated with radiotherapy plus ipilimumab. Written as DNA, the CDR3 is TGTGCCAGCTCAGAAGGACAGTACTATGGCTACACCTTC. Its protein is CASSEGQYYGYTF.